The rows below give T cell receptor beta chains drawn from one sample of a study of tumor-infiltrating lymphocytes in primary liver carcinoma. TCRdb redid the calling of the multiplex PCR reads with MiXCR, one entry per CDR3 protein. The sample yields 110,000 or so distinct CDR3 sequences, roughly 80% seen once. Sequenced: liver tumor tissue from sampling region 3. The source is a middle-aged man with primary liver carcinoma and hepatitis B virus infection. Both conserved end residues are part of each CDR3.

TRBJ1-2 TRBV6-1 CAGLTGTYGYTF
TRBJ2-5 TRBV5-1 CISSLSGSAEETQYF
TRBJ2-3 TRBV29-1 CSGIQIGGTDTQYF
TRBJ1-1 TRBV29-1 CSVALGWGMNTEAVF
TRBJ1-2 TRBV6-5 CANSTGFGYGYTF
TRBJ1-2 TRBV28 CASNELQGPGSYGYTF
TRBJ2-5 TRBV11-2 CASSPRSGPGETQYF
TRBJ2-3 TRBV6-5 CTSRAGQGTDTQYF
TRBJ2-3 TRBV29-1 CSVEGGAVITDTQFF
TRBJ2-4 TRBV11-2 CDRTTSAVAKNIQYF
TRBJ1-1 TRBV10-3 CAIATAGQENTEAFF
TRBJ2-3 TRBV12-3/TRBV12-4 CASGLDSSGSTDTQYF
TRBJ1-5 TRBV11-2 CATSLLGVTGSNQPQHF
TRBJ2-7 TRBV7-9 CASNLGVGSGTLPYEQYF
TRBJ2-5 TRBV5-6 CASSLDRGIQGTQYF
TRBJ1-6 TRBV11-2 CGTSSDWGSPLHF
TRBJ2-3 TRBV10-3 CAISTGRGRTDTQYF
TRBJ2-1 TRBV6-1 CARSEDVGGYNEQSF
TRBJ1-2 TRBV28 CSSSDRSTRGYTF